This TCR beta chain comes out of a study of CD4 T cells in relation to SARS-CoV-2 and coronaviruses. On the study more broadly: After 10 days of antigen culture, PBMC TCR beta CDR3s were sequenced. The negative reference was HIV-1 Nef peptide pool or peptide-free culture.

On this clone itself: The antigen is unknown.

V was clipped by 5 bases and J by 3 bases, with 8 bases between them. CDR1 and CDR2 from the germline V gene are SEHNR and FQNEAQ (reference sequence). The CDR3 sequence is 12 residues long. Only in-frame clones appear in the TCRdb table, and some are missing; sequencing was by immunoSEQ multiplex PCR. The repertoire holds 9,000 to 15,000 clones, 78% seen once, with 10% to 15% in the top ten. Before the COVID-19 pandemic, during about 2011-2019, CD4+ T cells were taken from unexposed donors. CD4+ T cells were isolated from the cells after around 10 days of culture. Unexposed-donor CD4+ T cells were probed with SARS-CoV-2 S/N and four cold-coronavirus spikes, cells permitting.

The rearrangement links TRBV7-9 to TRBJ2-7, with D hard to call. The TCR originated in a human donor in good health. Sample: CD4+ T cells from PBMCs, cultured in vitro. The CDR3 bases are TGTGCCAGCAGCACTCTAGACTACGAGCAGTACTTC. It is translated as CASSTLDYEQYF. Looking up the rest from reference TRBV7-9 and TRBJ2-7 gives the full variable domain: DTGVSQNPRHKITKRGQNVTFRCDPISEHNRLYWYRQTLGQGPEFLTYFQNEAQLEKSRLLSDRFSAERPKGSFSTLEIQRTEQGDSAMYLCASSTLDYEQYFGPGTRLTVT.